The rows below give T cell receptor beta chains drawn from one sample of a study of radiotherapy plus CTLA-4 blockade in lung cancer. The data were produced by immunoSEQ multiplex PCR, yet TCRdb's version contains in-frame clones alone and is incomplete. The data hold about 25,000 clones, with about three quarters observed a single time. The specimen comprised peripheral blood, sampled from a patient treated with radiotherapy plus ipilimumab. The receptors derive from a human donor with non-small cell lung cancer who had stable disease on radiotherapy plus ipilimumab. CDR3s include the opening cysteine and the closing phenylalanine or tryptophan. The order of the fields is J gene, D gene, V gene, clone size, CDR3 DNA, CDR3 protein. A D gene is named only where the DNA matches it firmly. Not every row has a clone size; where given, it reads once, few, many or a size class.

j_call: TRBJ2-2; d_call: TRBD1; v_call: TRBV19; clone_size: NA; cdr3_nt: TGTGCCAGTAGTAAGACAGGGGGCAACACCGGGGAGCTGTTTTTT; cdr3_aa: CASSKTGGNTGELFF
j_call: TRBJ1-3; d_call: NA; v_call: TRBV10-3; clone_size: few; cdr3_nt: TGTGCCATCAGCGGGGTTCAGGGACCTAGAAACACCATATATTTT; cdr3_aa: CAISGVQGPRNTIYF
j_call: TRBJ1-4; d_call: NA; v_call: TRBV7-8; clone_size: NA; cdr3_nt: TGTGCCAGCAGCTTAGCGTTACAGGCCCTTAATGAAAAACTGTTTTTT; cdr3_aa: CASSLALQALNEKLFF
j_call: TRBJ1-4; d_call: NA; v_call: TRBV7-2; clone_size: NA; cdr3_nt: TGTGCCAGCAGCTTAGGCCAGGGTGGCGAAAAACTGTTTTTT; cdr3_aa: CASSLGQGGEKLFF
j_call: TRBJ1-2; d_call: NA; v_call: TRBV15; clone_size: NA; cdr3_nt: TGTGCCACCAGCAGAAGATTGTCTTTGGTCGGCCCTGGCTATGGCTACACCTTC; cdr3_aa: CATSRRLSLVGPGYGYTF
j_call: TRBJ2-3; d_call: NA; v_call: TRBV21-1; clone_size: NA; cdr3_nt: TGTGCCAGCACCAAGCGGCCCCCACCTTGCACAGATACGCAGTATTTT; cdr3_aa: CASTKRPPPCTDTQYF
j_call: TRBJ2-3; d_call: NA; v_call: TRBV28; clone_size: NA; cdr3_nt: TGTGCCAGCAGTCCACCTAGGACAGATAGCACAGATACGCAGTATTTT; cdr3_aa: CASSPPRTDSTDTQYF
j_call: TRBJ2-1; d_call: NA; v_call: TRBV6-5; clone_size: few; cdr3_nt: TGTGCCAGCAGTTACTCTGGGCCCAATGAGCAGTTCTTC; cdr3_aa: CASSYSGPNEQFF
j_call: TRBJ2-5; d_call: NA; v_call: TRBV14; clone_size: NA; cdr3_nt: TGTGCCAGCAGCCGGTGGCGGGGCCAAGAAGAGACCCAGTACTTC; cdr3_aa: CASSRWRGQEETQYF
j_call: TRBJ2-7; d_call: TRBD2; v_call: TRBV18; clone_size: NA; cdr3_nt: TGTGCCAGCTCACCAAGATTCGGGAGGAATTCCTCCTACGAGCAGTACTTC; cdr3_aa: CASSPRFGRNSSYEQYF
j_call: TRBJ2-1; d_call: TRBD2; v_call: TRBV7-9; clone_size: few; cdr3_nt: TGTGCCAGCAGCTGGGGACTAGGGCCTTTCAATGAGCAGTTCTTC; cdr3_aa: CASSWGLGPFNEQFF